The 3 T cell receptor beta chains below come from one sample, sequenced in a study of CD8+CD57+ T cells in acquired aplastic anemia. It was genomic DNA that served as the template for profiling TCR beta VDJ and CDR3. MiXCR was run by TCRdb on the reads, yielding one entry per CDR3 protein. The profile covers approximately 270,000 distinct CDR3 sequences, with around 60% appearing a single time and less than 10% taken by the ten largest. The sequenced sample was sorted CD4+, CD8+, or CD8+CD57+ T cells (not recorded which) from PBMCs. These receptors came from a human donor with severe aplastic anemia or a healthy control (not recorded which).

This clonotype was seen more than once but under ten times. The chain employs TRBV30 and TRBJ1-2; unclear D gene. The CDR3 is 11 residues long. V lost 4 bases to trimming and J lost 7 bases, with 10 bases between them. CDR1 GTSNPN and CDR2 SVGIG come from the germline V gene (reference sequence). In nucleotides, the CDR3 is TGTGCCTGGACAACTGGGGTTGGCTACACCTTC. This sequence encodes CAWTTGVGYTF.

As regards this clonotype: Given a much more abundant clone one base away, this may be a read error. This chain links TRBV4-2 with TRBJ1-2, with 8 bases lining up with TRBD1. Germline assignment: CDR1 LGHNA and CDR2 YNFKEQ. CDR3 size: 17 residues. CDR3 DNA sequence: TGTGCCAGCAGCCGGGGACAGGAGGGGTTTCTGGTCTATGGCTACGCCTTC. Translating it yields CASSRGQEGFLVYGYAF.

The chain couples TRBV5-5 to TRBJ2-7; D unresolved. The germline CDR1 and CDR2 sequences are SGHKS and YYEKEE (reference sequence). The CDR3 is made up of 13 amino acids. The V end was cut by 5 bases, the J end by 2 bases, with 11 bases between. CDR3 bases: TGTGCCAGCAGAATTAAGGGAACCTACGAGCAGTACTTC. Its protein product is CASRIKGTYEQYF.